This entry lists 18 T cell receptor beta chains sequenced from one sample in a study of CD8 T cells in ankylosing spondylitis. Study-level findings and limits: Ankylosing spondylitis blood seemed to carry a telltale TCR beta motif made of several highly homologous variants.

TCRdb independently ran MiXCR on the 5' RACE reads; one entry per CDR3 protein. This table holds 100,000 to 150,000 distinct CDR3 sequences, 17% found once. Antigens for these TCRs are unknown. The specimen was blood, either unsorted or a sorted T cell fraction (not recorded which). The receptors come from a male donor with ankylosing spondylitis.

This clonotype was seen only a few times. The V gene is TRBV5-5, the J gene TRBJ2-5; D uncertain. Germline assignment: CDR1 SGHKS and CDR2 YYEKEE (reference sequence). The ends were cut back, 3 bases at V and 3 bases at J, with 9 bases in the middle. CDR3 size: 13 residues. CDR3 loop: CASSWWAEETQYF. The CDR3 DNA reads TGTGCCAGCAGCTGGTGGGCAGAAGAGACCCAGTACTTC. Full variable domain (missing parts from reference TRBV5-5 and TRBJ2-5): DAGVTQSPTHLIKTRGQQVTLRCSPISGHKSVSWYQQVLGQGPQFIFQYYEKEERGRGNFPDRFSARQFPNYSSELNVNALLLGDSALYLCASSWWAEETQYFGPGTRLLVL.

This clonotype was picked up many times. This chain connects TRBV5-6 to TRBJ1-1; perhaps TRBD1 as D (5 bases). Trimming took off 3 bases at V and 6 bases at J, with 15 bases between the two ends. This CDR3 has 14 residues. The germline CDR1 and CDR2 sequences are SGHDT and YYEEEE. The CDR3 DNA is TGTGCCAGCAGCTCGGACACGGCGTGGGCTGAAGCTTTCTTT. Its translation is CASSSDTAWAEAFF.

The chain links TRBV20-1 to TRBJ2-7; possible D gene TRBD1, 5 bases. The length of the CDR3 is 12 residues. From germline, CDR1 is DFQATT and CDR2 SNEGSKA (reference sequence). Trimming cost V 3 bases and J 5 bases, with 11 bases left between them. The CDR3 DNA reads TGCAGTGCTAGCGATCAGGGCCACGAGCAGTACTTC. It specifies CSASDQGHEQYF.

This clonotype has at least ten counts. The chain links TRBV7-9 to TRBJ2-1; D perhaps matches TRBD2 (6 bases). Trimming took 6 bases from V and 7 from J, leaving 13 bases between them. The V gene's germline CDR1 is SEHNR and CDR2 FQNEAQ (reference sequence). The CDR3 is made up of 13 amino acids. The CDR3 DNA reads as TGTGCCAGCAGAACGGGAGTCAGAAATGAGCAGTTCTTC. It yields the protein CASRTGVRNEQFF.

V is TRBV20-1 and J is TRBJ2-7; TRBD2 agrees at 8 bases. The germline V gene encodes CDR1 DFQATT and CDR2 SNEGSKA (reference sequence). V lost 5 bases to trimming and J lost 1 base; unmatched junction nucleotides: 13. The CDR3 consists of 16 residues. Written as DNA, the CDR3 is TGCAGTGCTCAACACGTCGCGGGAGGTCGTTCCTACGAGCAGTACTTC. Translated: CSAQHVAGGRSYEQYF.

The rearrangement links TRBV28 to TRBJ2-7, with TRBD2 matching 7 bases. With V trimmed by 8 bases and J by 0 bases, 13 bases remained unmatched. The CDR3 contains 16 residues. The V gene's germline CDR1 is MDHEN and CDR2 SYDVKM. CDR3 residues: CASDGSSGTISYEQYF. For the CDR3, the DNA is TGTGCCAGCGACGGATCCTCCGGGACTATCTCCTACGAGCAGTACTTC.

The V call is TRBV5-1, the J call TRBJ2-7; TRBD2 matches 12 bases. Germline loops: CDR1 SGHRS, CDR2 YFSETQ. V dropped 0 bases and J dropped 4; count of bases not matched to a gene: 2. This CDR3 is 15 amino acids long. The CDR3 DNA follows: TGCGCCAGCAGCTTGGTGACTAGCGGGAGTTACGAGCAGTACTTC. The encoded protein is CASSLVTSGSYEQYF.

CDR3 region: CASSLGLAGERNEQFF. As DNA, the CDR3 is TGTGCCAGCAGCTTAGGGCTAGCGGGAGAGCGGAATGAGCAGTTCTTC. This chain uses TRBV7-3 with TRBJ2-1, with 10 bases identical to TRBD2. Germline V gene data show CDR1 as SGHTA and CDR2 as FQGTGA. V shed 2 bases and J 7 bases; nucleotides not matched to a gene: 8. The CDR3 is 16 amino acids.

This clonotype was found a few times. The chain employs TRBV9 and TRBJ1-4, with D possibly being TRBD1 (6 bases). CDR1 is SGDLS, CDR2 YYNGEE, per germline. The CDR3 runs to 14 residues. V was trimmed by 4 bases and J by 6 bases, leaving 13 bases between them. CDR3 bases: TGTGCCAGCAGCCCGGACAGTCGGGATGAAAAACTGTTTTTT. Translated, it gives CASSPDSRDEKLFF.

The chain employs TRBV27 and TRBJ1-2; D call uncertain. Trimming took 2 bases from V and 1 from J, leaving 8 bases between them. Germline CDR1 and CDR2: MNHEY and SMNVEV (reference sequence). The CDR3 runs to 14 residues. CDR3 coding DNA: TGTGCCAGCAGTTTACAAGGGAATAACTATGGCTACACCTTC. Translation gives CASSLQGNNYGYTF.

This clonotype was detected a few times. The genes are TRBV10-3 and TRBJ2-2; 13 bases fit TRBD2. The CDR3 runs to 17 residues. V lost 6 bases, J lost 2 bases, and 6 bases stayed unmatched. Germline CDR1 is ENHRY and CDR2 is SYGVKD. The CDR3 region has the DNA TGTGCCATCAGCGGGGGACTAGCGGGGCCTAACACCGGGGAGCTGTTTTTT. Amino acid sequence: CAISGGLAGPNTGELFF.

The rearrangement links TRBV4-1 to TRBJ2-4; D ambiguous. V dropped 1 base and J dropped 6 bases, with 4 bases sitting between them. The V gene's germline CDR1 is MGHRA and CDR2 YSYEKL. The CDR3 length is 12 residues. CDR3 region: CASSQGGNIQYF. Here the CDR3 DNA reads TGCGCCAGCAGCCAAGGCGGAAACATTCAGTACTTC.

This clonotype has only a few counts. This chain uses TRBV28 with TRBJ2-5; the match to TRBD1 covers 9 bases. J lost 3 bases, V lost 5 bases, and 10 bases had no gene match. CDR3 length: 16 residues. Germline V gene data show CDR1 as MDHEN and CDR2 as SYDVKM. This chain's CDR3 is CASSTYRGQGEETQYF. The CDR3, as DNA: TGTGCCAGCAGTACCTACAGGGGGCAGGGAGAAGAGACCCAGTACTTC. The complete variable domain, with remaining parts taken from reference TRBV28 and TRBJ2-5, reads DVKVTQSSRYLVKRTGEKVFLECVQDMDHENMFWYRQDPGLGLRLIYFSYDVKMKEKGDIPEGYSVSREKKERFSLILESASTNQTSMYLCASSTYRGQGEETQYFGPGTRLLVL.

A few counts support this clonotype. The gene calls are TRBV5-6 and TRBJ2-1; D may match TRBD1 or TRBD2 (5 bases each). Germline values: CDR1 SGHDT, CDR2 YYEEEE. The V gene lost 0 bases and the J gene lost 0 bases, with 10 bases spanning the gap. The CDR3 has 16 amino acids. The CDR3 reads CASSLVRGASYNEQFF. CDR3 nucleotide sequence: TGTGCCAGCAGCTTGGTACGGGGCGCCTCCTACAATGAGCAGTTCTTC.

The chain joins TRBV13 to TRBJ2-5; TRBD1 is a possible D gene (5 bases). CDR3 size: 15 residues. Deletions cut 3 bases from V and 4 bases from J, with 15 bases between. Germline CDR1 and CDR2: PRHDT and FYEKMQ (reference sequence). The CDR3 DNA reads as TGTGCCAGCAGCTTGAACAGCTTCCAGGGAGAGACCCAGTACTTC. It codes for CASSLNSFQGETQYF.

Here the CDR3 reads CSAQYYEREGQGVPTDTQYF. In nucleotides, the CDR3 is TGCAGTGCTCAATATTATGAGCGGGAGGGCCAAGGAGTTCCAACAGATACGCAGTATTTT. The chain is built from TRBV20-1 and TRBJ2-3; 10 nucleotides line up with TRBD2. CDR1 is DFQATT, CDR2 SNEGSKA, per germline (reference sequence). The CDR3 covers 20 residues. The V gene end was trimmed by 5 bases and the J gene end by 3 bases; junction bases not matched to a gene: 23.

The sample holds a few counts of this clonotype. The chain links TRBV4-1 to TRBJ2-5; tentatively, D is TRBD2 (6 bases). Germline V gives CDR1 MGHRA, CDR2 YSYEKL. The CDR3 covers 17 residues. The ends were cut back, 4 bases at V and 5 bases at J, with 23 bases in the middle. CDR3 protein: CASSPGRFGDPGETQYF. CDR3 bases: TGCGCCAGCAGCCCGGGGAGGTTCGGGGACCCGGGTGAGACCCAGTACTTC.

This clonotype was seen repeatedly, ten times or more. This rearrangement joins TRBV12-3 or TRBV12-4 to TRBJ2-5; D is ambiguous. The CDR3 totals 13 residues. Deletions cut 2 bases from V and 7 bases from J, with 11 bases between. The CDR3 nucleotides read TGTGCCAGCAGTTTATCTGAAACTGGGACCCAGTACTTC. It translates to CASSLSETGTQYF.